Shown below are 10 T cell receptor beta chains from a single sample sequenced in a study of tumor-infiltrating lymphocytes in primary liver carcinoma. Starting material of about 480 ng total RNA yielded TCR beta cDNA via a constant-region primer. ARM-PCR was slightly modified, and three nested multiplex PCR rounds with it gave rise to the TCR beta libraries. The first two PCR rounds, approximately 11 cycles each, used TRBV1-TRBV30 forward primers and a C-beta reverse primer. A single record per CDR3 protein comes from TCRdb applying MiXCR to the multiplex PCR reads. This sample has 180,000 or so distinct CDR3 sequences, with roughly 60% found just once. Germline DNA was also extracted, with blood RNA taken from unsorted whole blood. Material for sequencing was peripheral blood. These TCRs come from a man between 35 and 55 years old with primary liver carcinoma and hepatitis B virus infection.

This clonotype was found many times. This chain connects TRBV11-2 to TRBJ2-7; D is perhaps TRBD1 (6 bases). This CDR3 spans 16 amino acids. The V and J ends lost 6 bases and 0 bases respectively, with 18 bases between them. CDR1 is SGHAT and CDR2 is FQNNGV in the germline V gene. The CDR3 nucleotides are TGTGCCAGCAGTGCAGGCGGTGGACAGTCCTCCTACGAGCAGTACTTC. Translation: CASSAGGGQSSYEQYF.

This clonotype was detected ten times or more. V and J are TRBV11-2 and TRBJ2-4; D call uncertain. Germline V gives CDR1 SGHAT, CDR2 FQNNGV. The CDR3 loop spans 14 amino acids. V shed 2 bases and J shed 9 bases, with 14 bases lying between them. This CDR3 is CASSLTDDSGIQYF. Written as DNA, the CDR3 is TGTGCCAGCAGCTTAACGGACGATTCCGGCATTCAGTACTTC.

The chain is built from TRBV11-2 and TRBJ2-7, with TRBD1 identical over 10 bases. After removal of 5 bases from V and 13 bases from J, the junction contained 17 bases not matched to a gene. The CDR3 is made up of 15 amino acids. In germline, CDR1 is SGHAT, CDR2 FQNNGV. This CDR3 reads CASSPAGQGPHERYF. For the CDR3, the DNA is TGTGCCAGCAGCCCTGCGGGACAGGGGCCACACGAGCGATACTTC.

This chain joins TRBV5-4 and TRBJ2-3; 8 nucleotides line up with TRBD2. This CDR3 has 14 residues. CDR1 and CDR2 from the germline V gene are SGHNT and YYREEE (reference sequence). The trim removed 2 bases at V and 6 bases at J, leaving 5 bases unmatched. The CDR3 DNA reads TGTGCCAGCAGCTTCGGGGGGGTCACTGATACGCAGTATTTT. Residues: CASSFGGVTDTQYF.

To note about this clonotype: Sequence at one end of the junction differs from germline and may be a read error. The chain joins TRBV29-1 to TRBJ2-3; tentative D call: TRBD2 (5 bases). Per the germline V gene, CDR1 is SQVTM and CDR2 is ANQGSEA. This CDR3 has 15 amino acids. CDR3 bases: TGCGGCGTTTTTACCGGAACTAGGGCCACAGATACGCAGTATTTT. Translated, it gives CGVFTGTRATDTQYF.

Of note for this clonotype: A much larger clone is a single base away; this may be a read error. V is TRBV29-1 and J is TRBJ2-2; a weak D match, TRBD2 (6 bases). CDR1 is SQVTM and CDR2 is ANQGSEA in the germline V gene. The CDR3 is made up of 13 amino acids. The CDR3 is CSVGPSLGGELSF. The CDR3 DNA sequence: TGCAGCGTTGGCCCCAGCCTAGGCGGGGAGCTGTCTTTT.

V usage is TRBV20-1 and J usage is TRBJ2-7, with D possibly TRBD2 on 6 matching bases. The CDR3 extends over 15 amino acids. The germline V and J ends were trimmed by 5 bases and 3 bases, with 20 bases remaining between them. CDR1 and CDR2 (germline): DFQATT, SNEGSKA (reference sequence). CDR3 amino acids: CSASTTGTARYEQYF. The CDR3 DNA reads TGCAGTGCTTCCACCACCGGGACTGCCCGCTACGAGCAGTACTTC.

In this sample, this clonotype turned up once. CDR3 DNA sequence: TGCAGCGTTTTCGGGAAGGGCTCCTACGAGCAGTACTTC. Its translation is CSVFGKGSYEQYF. The chain uses TRBV29-1 and TRBJ2-7; the D gene is possibly TRBD2 (5 bases). The CDR3 runs to 13 residues. Germline loops: CDR1 SQVTM, CDR2 ANQGSEA. Between the trimmed V and J ends, which lost 5 bases and 0 bases, there was a span of 11 bases.

In this sample, this clonotype turned up many times. V is TRBV29-1 and J is TRBJ2-7; D is perhaps TRBD1 (5 bases). Per the germline V gene, CDR1 is SQVTM and CDR2 is ANQGSEA. V was cut by 6 bases and J by 6 bases, with 12 bases left in between. This CDR3 region has 11 residues. CDR3 protein: CSVQGTAEQYF. The CDR3 nucleotides are TGCAGCGTCCAGGGCACCGCCGAGCAGTACTTC.

The genes are TRBV12-3 or TRBV12-4 and TRBJ1-1, with 11 nucleotides matching TRBD1. This CDR3 is built from 16 residues. The junction had 8 bases not matched to a gene; V was cut back by 5 bases and J by 3 bases. CDR3 amino acids: CASSRGQGAEDTEAFF. The CDR3, as DNA: TGTGCCAGCAGTCGAGGACAGGGGGCCGAGGACACTGAAGCTTTCTTT.